Presented here are 11 T cell receptor beta chains from one specimen sequenced in a study of blood T cell repertoires in COVID-19. The assay was immunoSEQ multiplex PCR, and TCRdb's table has in-frame clones only and misses some. The data show approximately 160,000 clones, with about 85% seen just once and about 1.2% held by the top ten. The sequenced material came from peripheral blood. These receptor sequences come from a man in his 60s who had recovered from COVID-19.

There are a few counts of this clone. CDR3 amino acids: CASSLEQGYYEQYF. Here the CDR3 DNA reads TGTGCCAGCAGCTTAGAACAGGGATACTACGAGCAGTACTTC. The chain joins TRBV7-9 to TRBJ2-7; TRBD1 is a possible D gene (6 bases). Trimming pared 1 base from V and 3 bases from J, leaving 10 bases between. The germline CDR1 and CDR2 sequences are SEHNR and FQNEAQ (reference sequence). The CDR3 is 14 residues long. Combining the CDR3 with reference TRBV7-9 and TRBJ2-7 gives the whole variable domain DTGVSQNPRHKITKRGQNVTFRCDPISEHNRLYWYRQTLGQGPEFLTYFQNEAQLEKSRLLSDRFSAERPKGSFSTLEIQRTEQGDSAMYLCASSLEQGYYEQYFGPGTRLTVT.

As DNA, the CDR3 is TGTGCCAGCAGTGAGATCCGGGACTCAACCCCTATCCCTGGGGCCAACGTCCTGACTTTC. It yields the protein CASSEIRDSTPIPGANVLTF. The chain uses TRBV6-4 and TRBJ2-6, with D possibly matching TRBD2 (6 bases). The germline CDR1 and CDR2 sequences are MRHNA and SNTAGT. This CDR3 contains 20 residues. Trimming left V 3 bases short and J 2 bases short, with 23 bases between.

V and J are TRBV28 and TRBJ1-1; D gene ambiguous. V lost 5 bases and J lost 11, with 18 bases in between. CDR1 and CDR2 from the germline V gene are MDHEN and SYDVKM. The CDR3 sequence is 13 residues long. The chain's CDR3 is CASSPPTPLEAFF. CDR3 in DNA: TGTGCCAGCAGTCCCCCGACTCCCCTGGAGGCTTTCTTT. The full variable domain, completed using reference TRBV28 and TRBJ1-1, is DVKVTQSSRYLVKRTGEKVFLECVQDMDHENMFWYRQDPGLGLRLIYFSYDVKMKEKGDIPEGYSVSREKKERFSLILESASTNQTSMYLCASSPPTPLEAFFGQGTRLTVV.

The chain has TRBV24-1 and TRBJ2-5; 10 bases map to TRBD1. After removal of 4 bases from V and 4 bases from J, the junction contained 2 bases not matched to a gene. The CDR3 contains 14 residues. Germline V gene lookup returns CDR1 KGHDR and CDR2 SFDVKD. This CDR3 reads CATSDWDRGETQYF. The CDR3 bases are TGTGCCACCAGTGACTGGGACAGGGGAGAGACCCAGTACTTC.

The CDR3 is CASSYSWGGNSPLHF. The CDR3 nucleotides read TGTGCCAGCAGTTACTCATGGGGGGGAAATTCACCCCTCCACTTT. V and J are TRBV6-5 and TRBJ1-6; possible D gene TRBD1, 5 bases. V was shortened by 0 bases and J by 7 bases, with 10 bases between the two germline ends. The CDR3 covers 15 residues. Germline lookup yields CDR1 MNHEY and CDR2 SVGAGI.

This chain uses TRBV20-1 with TRBJ1-5, with D hard to call. Trimming removed 6 bases from V and 4 bases from J, with 7 bases in between. Germline CDR1 reads DFQATT; CDR2 reads SNEGSKA (reference sequence). The CDR3 is made up of 11 amino acids. In DNA form, the CDR3 reads TGCAGTGCCGGGGAGAATCAGCCCCAGCATTTT. It specifies CSAGENQPQHF.

J is TRBJ2-2 and V is TRBV6-5; 7 nucleotides line up with TRBD2. Trimming took 7 bases from V and 5 from J; bases not matched to a gene: 4. Germline V gives CDR1 MNHEY, CDR2 SVGAGI. CDR3 length: 13 residues. CDR3 sequence: CASMTAGTGELFF. CDR3 DNA sequence: TGTGCCAGCATGACAGCGGGGACCGGGGAGCTGTTTTTT.

The rearrangement joins TRBV9 to TRBJ1-5, with TRBD1 matching 8 bases. CDR3 length: 14 amino acids. Germline CDR1 SGDLS, CDR2 YYNGEE. The junction had 4 bases not matched to a gene; V was cut back by 3 bases and J by 5 bases. Here the CDR3 reads CASSAHRGDQPQHF. The CDR3 DNA sequence: TGTGCCAGCAGCGCCCACAGGGGGGATCAGCCCCAGCATTTT. Combining the CDR3 with reference TRBV9 and TRBJ1-5 gives the whole variable domain DSGVTQTPKHLITATGQRVTLRCSPRSGDLSVYWYQQSLDQGLQFLIQYYNGEERAKGNILERFSAQQFPDLHSELNLSSLELGDSALYFCASSAHRGDQPQHFGDGTRLSIL.

The gene calls are TRBV7-2 and TRBJ2-3; possible D gene TRBD2, 5 bases. Trimming stripped 6 bases from V and 1 base from J, with 8 bases between. The CDR3 loop spans 13 amino acids. The V gene's germline CDR1 is SGHTA and CDR2 FQGNSA. The DNA for the CDR3 is TGTGCCAGCAGGGCGGGCGGCACAGATACGCAGTATTTT. Translated: CASRAGGTDTQYF.

This sequence joins TRBV4-2 and TRBJ2-7, with TRBD2 as a possible D gene (6 bases). V lost 0 bases and J 1 base, leaving 13 bases between the germline ends. The CDR3 runs 16 residues. The germline CDR1 and CDR2 sequences are LGHNA and YNFKEQ. In nucleotides, the CDR3 is TGTGCCAGCAGCCAAGAAAATAGCGGCCGGTCCTACGAGCAGTACTTC. Translated: CASSQENSGRSYEQYF.

A single count supports this clone. The J gene is TRBJ1-5, the V gene TRBV6-5; tentatively, D is TRBD1 (5 bases). This CDR3 has 15 amino acids. The germline V gene encodes CDR1 MNHEY and CDR2 SVGAGI. Trimming removed 7 bases at V and 4 bases at J, with 17 bases between. The CDR3 nucleotides are TGTGCCAGCAAAAGAGGCCAAGGGGTGAATCAGCCCCAGCATTTT. Translation gives CASKRGQGVNQPQHF.